What follows are 21 T cell receptor beta chains derived from one specimen sequenced in a study of cytomegalovirus exposure and HLA in healthy donors. Both 60 Vbeta primers and 13 Jbeta primers went into the PCR. Data came from immunoSEQ multiplex PCR; TCRdb stores just in-frame clones and leaves some out. The sample table includes around 150,000 clones. Sequencing used PBMCs. Source of these receptors: a woman in her fifties or sixties in good health and CMV-seronegative.

The gene calls are TRBV7-9 and TRBJ1-4; 7 nucleotides line up with TRBD1. The CDR3 extends over 14 amino acids. With 3 bases clipped from V and 7 bases from J, the junction kept 5 bases outside the gene matches. Germline V gene data show CDR1 as SEHNR and CDR2 as FQNEAQ (reference sequence). DNA for the CDR3: TGTGCCAGCAGCTTCACAGGGGAGAGTGAAAAACTGTTTTTT. Its translation: CASSFTGESEKLFF.

The chain recombines TRBV7-3 with TRBJ2-1; 10 nucleotides match TRBD1. With V trimmed by 2 bases and J by 6 bases, 4 bases remained unmatched. CDR3 length: 15 residues. Per germline, CDR1 SGHTA and CDR2 FQGTGA. The DNA of the CDR3 is TGTGCCAGCAGCTTACTGGGACAGGGGTTCAATGAGCAGTTCTTC. It codes for CASSLLGQGFNEQFF.

The V gene is TRBV4-1, the J gene TRBJ1-2; a possible D gene is TRBD1 (6 bases). Trimming took off 0 bases at V and 3 bases at J, with 14 bases between the two ends. This CDR3 is 16 amino acids long. CDR1 MGHRA and CDR2 YSYEKL come from the germline V gene. The CDR3: CASSQEVRGIDYGYTF. CDR3 coding DNA: TGCGCCAGCAGCCAAGAAGTTAGGGGGATTGACTATGGCTACACCTTC.

The chain combines TRBV7-9 with TRBJ2-3; TRBD2 might be the D (5 bases). Trimming stripped 1 base from V and 4 bases from J, with 12 bases between. CDR1 and CDR2 (germline): SEHNR, FQNEAQ (reference sequence). The CDR3 is made up of 15 amino acids. The CDR3 reads CASSLVPSHPDTQYF. CDR3 in DNA: TGTGCCAGCAGCTTAGTCCCTAGCCACCCAGATACGCAGTATTTT.

The V call is TRBV5-1, the J call TRBJ2-7, with TRBD1 matching 7 bases. CDR3 size: 14 residues. Germline CDR1 SGHRS, CDR2 YFSETQ. V trimming: 6 bases; J trimming: 0 bases; junction bases outside the gene matches: 6. The CDR3 spells CASNAQGSSYEQYF. For the CDR3, the DNA is TGCGCCAGCAACGCACAGGGGAGCTCCTACGAGCAGTACTTC.

The rearrangement joins TRBV27 to TRBJ2-7; TRBD1 agrees at 7 bases. With 3 bases clipped from V and 6 bases from J, the junction kept 2 bases outside the gene matches. This CDR3 comprises 12 residues. Germline values: CDR1 MNHEY, CDR2 SMNVEV (reference sequence). The CDR3 DNA reads TGTGCCAGCAGTTTCACAGGGGTCGAGCAGTACTTC. Amino acid sequence: CASSFTGVEQYF.

The rearrangement joins TRBV7-2 to TRBJ2-3; tentatively, D is TRBD2 (5 bases). Between the trimmed V and J ends, which lost 5 bases and 0 bases, there was a span of 12 bases. The germline V gene has CDR1 SGHTA and CDR2 FQGNSA. The CDR3 covers 15 residues. The CDR3, as DNA: TGTGCCAGCAGCCTCGGGGTGGCTAGCACAGATACGCAGTATTTT. This gives the protein CASSLGVASTDTQYF.

The chain has TRBV5-6 and TRBJ1-2; weak D call: TRBD1 (6 bases). The CDR3 is 17 amino acids. Trimming pared 2 bases from V and 7 bases from J, leaving 24 bases between. Germline CDR1 and CDR2: SGHDT and YYEEEE. The CDR3 reads CASSFPLTLTGLGGYTF. The DNA for the CDR3 is TGTGCCAGCAGCTTCCCACTCACTTTAACAGGGCTCGGTGGCTACACCTTC.

The chain joins TRBV5-1 to TRBJ1-5, with 9 nucleotides matching TRBD1. The V gene's germline CDR1 is SGHRS and CDR2 YFSETQ. The CDR3 spans 14 residues. V was pared by 5 bases and J by 4 bases, with 4 bases of the junction left unmatched. CDR3 nucleotides: TGCGCCAGCAGTTCCGGGACAGGGAATCAGCCCCAGCATTTT. This translates into CASSSGTGNQPQHF.

The rearrangement links TRBV5-5 to TRBJ1-4, with TRBD1 identical over 8 bases. Germline V gene lookup returns CDR1 SGHKS and CDR2 YYEKEE (reference sequence). This CDR3 has 14 amino acids. V was pared by 4 bases and J by 5 bases, with 4 bases of the junction left unmatched. CDR3 DNA sequence: TGTGCCAGCAGCCTAGGGACAGGAAATGAAAAACTGTTTTTT. Its translation is CASSLGTGNEKLFF.

This chain uses TRBV4-3 with TRBJ2-1, with a tentative D call TRBD2 (7 bases). Trimming shortened V by 1 base and J by 3 bases, and 13 bases separated the two germline ends. The length of the CDR3 is 16 residues. Per germline, CDR1 LGHNA and CDR2 YSLEER. The CDR3 reads CASSQGWRGLYNEQFF. The CDR3 bases are TGCGCCAGCAGCCAAGGCTGGCGGGGGCTCTACAATGAGCAGTTCTTC.

The V call is TRBV11-3, the J call TRBJ2-1; possible D gene TRBD2, 5 bases. V was cut by 0 bases and J by 7 bases, with 13 bases left in between. Germline V lookup: CDR1 SGHNT, CDR2 YENEEA. This CDR3 spans 15 amino acids. CDR3: CASSLEGASGNEQFF. CDR3 nucleotides: TGTGCCAGCAGCTTAGAGGGAGCGTCCGGGAATGAGCAGTTCTTC.

This chain links TRBV29-1 with TRBJ2-7, with D perhaps matching TRBD2 (5 bases). The V and J ends lost 5 bases and 4 bases respectively, with 15 bases between them. The CDR3 has 13 amino acids. Germline CDR1 reads SQVTM; CDR2 reads ANQGSEA. The CDR3 coding sequence is TGCAGCGTTTGGGTTCGGGGAGTTTACGAGCAGTACTTC. Translated: CSVWVRGVYEQYF.

The chain links TRBV18 to TRBJ2-2; 10 bases are shared with TRBD2. V trimming: 3 bases; J trimming: 3 bases; junction bases outside the gene matches: 1. The germline V gene has CDR1 KGHSH and CDR2 LQKENI. CDR3 length: 15 residues. The CDR3 DNA sequence: TGTGCCAGCTCACCCCTAGCGGGGGACACCGGGGAGCTGTTTTTT. This translates into CASSPLAGDTGELFF.

The V call is TRBV18, the J call TRBJ1-1; D is undetermined. The CDR3 runs 13 residues. Germline V gene lookup returns CDR1 KGHSH and CDR2 LQKENI. V gave up 5 bases and J gave up 1 base, with 8 bases separating them. The CDR3 region has the DNA TGTGCCAGCTCATCAACAGAGAACACTGAAGCTTTCTTT. This translates into CASSSTENTEAFF.

V is TRBV4-1 and J is TRBJ2-7; 8 nucleotides align to TRBD2. This CDR3 has 15 amino acids. V was pared by 1 base and J by 1 base, with 3 bases of the junction left unmatched. The germline gives CDR1 MGHRA, CDR2 YSYEKL. CDR3 DNA sequence: TGCGCCAGCAGCCAAGGCGGGGGGAGGTCCTACGAGCAGTACTTC. Translation: CASSQGGGRSYEQYF.

The chain joins TRBV6-5 to TRBJ2-3; the match to TRBD2 covers 7 bases. This CDR3 has 15 residues. Losses at the gene ends were 1 base for V and 0 bases for J; bases not matched to a gene: 1. Germline loops: CDR1 MNHEY, CDR2 SVGAGI. For the CDR3, the DNA is TGTGCCAGCAGTTACTGGCGGGAGAGCACAGATACGCAGTATTTT. It translates to CASSYWRESTDTQYF.

CDR3 region: CASRNRQGPPEAFF. In DNA, the CDR3 is TGTGCCAGTAGAAATCGACAGGGGCCTCCTGAAGCTTTCTTT. The V gene is TRBV19, the J gene TRBJ1-1, with TRBD1 identical over 8 bases. Per germline, CDR1 LNHDA and CDR2 SQIVND (reference sequence). V was pared by 6 bases and J by 6 bases, with 9 bases of the junction left unmatched. The CDR3 covers 14 residues.

V and J are TRBV2 and TRBJ1-5; D possibly corresponds to TRBD1 (6 bases). Between the trimmed V and J ends, which lost 6 bases and 4 bases, there was a span of 13 bases. Germline CDR1 and CDR2: SNHLY and FYNNEI. The CDR3 has 14 amino acids. CDR3 sequence: CASSDRTTNQPQHF. The CDR3 nucleotides read TGTGCCAGCAGCGACAGGACGACAAATCAGCCCCAGCATTTT. Full variable domain (rest looked up from reference TRBV2 and TRBJ1-5): EPEVTQTPSHQVTQMGQEVILRCVPISNHLYFYWYRQILGQKVEFLVSFYNNEISEKSEIFDDQFSVERPDGSNFTLKIRSTKLEDSAMYFCASSDRTTNQPQHFGDGTRLSIL.

V gene TRBV7-3 combines with J gene TRBJ2-5; D unclear. The CDR3 covers 15 residues. V lost 2 bases and J 2 bases, leaving 12 bases between the germline ends. CDR1 and CDR2 from the germline V gene are SGHTA and FQGTGA. This chain's CDR3 is CASSLFSGNQETQYF. As DNA, the CDR3 is TGTGCCAGCAGCTTATTCTCAGGAAATCAAGAGACCCAGTACTTC.

Turning to this clone: Other DNA sequences from this sample encode an identical CDR3 as well. The V and J genes are TRBV7-6 and TRBJ2-7; a possible D gene is TRBD1 (6 bases). V lost 1 base, J lost 0 bases, and 7 bases lay in between. CDR3 size: 14 residues. The V gene's germline CDR1 is SGHVS and CDR2 FNYEAQ. For the CDR3, the DNA is TGTGCCAGCAGCTTAGTAGGGGGCTCCTACGAGCAGTACTTC. Translation: CASSLVGGSYEQYF.